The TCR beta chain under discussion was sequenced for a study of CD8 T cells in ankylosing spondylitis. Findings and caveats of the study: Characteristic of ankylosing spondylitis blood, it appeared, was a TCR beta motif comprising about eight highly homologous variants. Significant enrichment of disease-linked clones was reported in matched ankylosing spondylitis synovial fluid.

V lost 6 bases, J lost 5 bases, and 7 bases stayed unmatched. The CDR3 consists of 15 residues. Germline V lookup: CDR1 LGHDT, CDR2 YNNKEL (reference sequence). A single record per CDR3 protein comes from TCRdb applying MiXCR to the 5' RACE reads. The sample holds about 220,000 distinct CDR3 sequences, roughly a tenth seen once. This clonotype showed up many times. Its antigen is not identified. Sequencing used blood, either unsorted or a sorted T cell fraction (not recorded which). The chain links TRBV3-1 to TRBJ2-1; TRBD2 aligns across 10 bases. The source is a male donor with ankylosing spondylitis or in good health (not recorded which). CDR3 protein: CASRPGLAANNEQFF. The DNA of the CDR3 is TGTGCCAGCAGGCCAGGACTAGCGGCCAACAATGAGCAGTTCTTC.